This TCR beta chain was retrieved from a study of blood T cells in healthy people across ages. Study-wide results and limits: Long-lived donors carried more naive CD4+ cells and greater diversity than aged donors.

The donors, all healthy, were Caucasians living in Russia, aged roughly 6 to 100. The germline gives CDR1 SGHRS, CDR2 YFSETQ. This CDR3 is 15 amino acids long. Using a J-beta primer mix together with a sample-barcoded 5' primer, a second PCR was run for about 6 to 12 cycles. Via MiXCR, TCRdb re-called the 5' RACE reads, giving one row per CDR3 protein. The sample has 1.5 million or so distinct CDR3 sequences, less than 45% seen once; the top ten hold under 5%. On this clonotype: Its antigen is still unknown. One end of the junction varies from germline; a read error may be responsible.

This clonotype was sampled from a woman aged 18-29 years in good health. Sample: blood. This chain links TRBV5-1 with TRBJ2-3; D possibly uses TRBD1 or TRBD2 (5 bases each). The CDR3, as DNA: TGCGCCAGTTCGCAGGGCGACGGAGGCACAGATACGCGGTATTTT. As protein: CASSQGDGGTDTRYF.